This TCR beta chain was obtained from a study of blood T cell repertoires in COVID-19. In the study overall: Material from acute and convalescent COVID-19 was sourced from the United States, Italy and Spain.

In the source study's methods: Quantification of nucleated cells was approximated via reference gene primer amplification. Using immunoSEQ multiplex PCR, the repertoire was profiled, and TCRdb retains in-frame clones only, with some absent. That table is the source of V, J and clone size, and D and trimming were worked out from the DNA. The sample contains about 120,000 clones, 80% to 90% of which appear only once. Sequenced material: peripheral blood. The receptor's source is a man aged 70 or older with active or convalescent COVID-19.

The CDR3 loop is CAWAGLRTDTQYF. As DNA, the CDR3 is TGTGCCTGGGCGGGATTGCGCACAGATACGCAGTATTTT. This chain joins TRBV2 and TRBJ2-3; maybe TRBD2 (6 bases). The CDR3 is made up of 13 amino acids. V was pared by 11 bases and J by 1 base, with 13 bases between. Per germline, CDR1 SNHLY and CDR2 FYNNEI.